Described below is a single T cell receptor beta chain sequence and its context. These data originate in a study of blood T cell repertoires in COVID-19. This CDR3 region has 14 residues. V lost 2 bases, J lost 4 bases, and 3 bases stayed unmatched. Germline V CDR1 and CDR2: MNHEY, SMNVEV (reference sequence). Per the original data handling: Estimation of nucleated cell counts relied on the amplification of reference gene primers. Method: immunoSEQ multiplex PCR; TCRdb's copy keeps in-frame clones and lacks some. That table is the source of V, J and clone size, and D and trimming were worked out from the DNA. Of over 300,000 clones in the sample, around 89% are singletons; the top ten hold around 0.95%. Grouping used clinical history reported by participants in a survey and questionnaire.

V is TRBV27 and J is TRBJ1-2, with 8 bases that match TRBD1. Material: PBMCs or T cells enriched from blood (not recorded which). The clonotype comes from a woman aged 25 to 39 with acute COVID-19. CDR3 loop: CASSLAGGGYGYTF. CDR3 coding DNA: TGTGCCAGCAGTTTAGCAGGGGGCGGCTATGGCTACACCTTC.